Sequencing of this T cell receptor beta chain was carried out in a study of Graves' ophthalmopathy and Graves' hyperthyroidism. With 4 bases removed from V and 4 bases from J, the gap between germline ends came to 14 bases. The CDR3 is 15 residues long. Germline V CDR1 and CDR2: SGHKS, YYEKEE (reference sequence). Amplified TCR beta CDR3 regions were obtained using RNA transcripts as template. An initial RT-PCR round employing HTBI primers preceded a second-round multiplex PCR. TCRdb analysed the multiplex PCR reads with MiXCR anew, one entry per CDR3 protein. The sample yields hundreds of thousands of distinct CDR3 sequences, 22% seen once.

The TCR sequence derives from a woman under 30 with stable Graves' hyperthyroidism. Some clones in this sample may be carry-over from other donors' samples. The chain employs TRBV5-5 and TRBJ2-2, with a tentative D call TRBD1 (6 bases). The specimen sequenced was peripheral blood. Here the CDR3 reads CASSIDRLTTGELFF. The CDR3 nucleotides are TGTGCCAGCAGCATCGACAGGTTGACCACCGGGGAGCTGTTTTTT.